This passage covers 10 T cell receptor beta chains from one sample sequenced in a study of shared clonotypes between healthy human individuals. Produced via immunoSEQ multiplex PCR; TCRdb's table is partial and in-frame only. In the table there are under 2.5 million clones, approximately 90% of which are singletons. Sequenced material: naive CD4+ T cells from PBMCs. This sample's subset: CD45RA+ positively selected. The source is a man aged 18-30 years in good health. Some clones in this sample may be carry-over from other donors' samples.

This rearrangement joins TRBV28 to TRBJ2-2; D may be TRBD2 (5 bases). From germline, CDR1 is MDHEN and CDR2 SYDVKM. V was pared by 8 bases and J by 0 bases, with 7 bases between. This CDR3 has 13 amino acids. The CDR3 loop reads CASGSPNTGELFF. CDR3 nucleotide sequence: TGTGCCAGCGGGAGTCCGAACACCGGGGAGCTGTTTTTT. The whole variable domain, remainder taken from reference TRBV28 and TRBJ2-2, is DVKVTQSSRYLVKRTGEKVFLECVQDMDHENMFWYRQDPGLGLRLIYFSYDVKMKEKGDIPEGYSVSREKKERFSLILESASTNQTSMYLCASGSPNTGELFFGEGSRLTVL.

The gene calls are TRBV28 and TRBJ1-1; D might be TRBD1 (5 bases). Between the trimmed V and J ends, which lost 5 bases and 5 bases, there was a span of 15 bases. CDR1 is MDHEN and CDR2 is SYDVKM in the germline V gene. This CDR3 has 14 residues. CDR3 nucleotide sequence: TGTGCCAGCAGTGACGGGACCCAGCGGACTGAAGCTTTCTTT. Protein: CASSDGTQRTEAFF.

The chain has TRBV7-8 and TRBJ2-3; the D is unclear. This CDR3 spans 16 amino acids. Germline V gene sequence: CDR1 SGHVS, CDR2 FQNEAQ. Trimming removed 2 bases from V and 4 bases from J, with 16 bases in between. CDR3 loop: CASSLLVPSGADTQYF. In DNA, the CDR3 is TGTGCCAGCAGCTTACTCGTCCCCAGTGGCGCAGATACGCAGTATTTT. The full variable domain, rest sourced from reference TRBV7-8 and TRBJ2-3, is GAGVSQSPRYKVAKRGQDVALRCDPISGHVSLFWYQQALGQGPEFLTYFQNEAQLDKSGLPSDRFFAERPEGSVSTLKIQRTQQEDSAVYLCASSLLVPSGADTQYFGPGTRLTVL.

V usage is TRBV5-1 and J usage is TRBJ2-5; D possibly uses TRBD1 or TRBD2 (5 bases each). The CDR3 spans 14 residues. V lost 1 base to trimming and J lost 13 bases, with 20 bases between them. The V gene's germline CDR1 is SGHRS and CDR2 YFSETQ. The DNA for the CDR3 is TGCGCCAGCAGCTTGTCCGAAGGAGCTGGGACGGCGTACTTC. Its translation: CASSLSEGAGTAYF.

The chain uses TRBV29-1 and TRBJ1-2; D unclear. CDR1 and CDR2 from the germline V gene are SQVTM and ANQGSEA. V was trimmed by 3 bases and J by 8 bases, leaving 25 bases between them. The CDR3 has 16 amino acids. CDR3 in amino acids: CSVDADAGIPLLGYTF. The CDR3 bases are TGCAGCGTTGATGCGGACGCGGGGATTCCCCTATTAGGCTACACCTTC. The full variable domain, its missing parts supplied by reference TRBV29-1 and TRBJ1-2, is SAVISQKPSRDICQRGTSLTIQCQVDSQVTMMFWYRQQPGQSLTLIATANQGSEATYESGFVIDKFPISRPNLTFSTLTVSNMSPEDSSIYLCSVDADAGIPLLGYTFGSGTRLTVV.

The CDR3 is CASSLGEYTEAFF. The DNA of the CDR3 is TGTGCCAGCAGCTTAGGGGAGTACACTGAAGCTTTCTTT. The gene calls are TRBV11-3 and TRBJ1-1, with D unclear. The CDR3 is 13 amino acids. Trimming left V 1 base short and J 3 bases short, with 6 bases between. Germline CDR1 is SGHNT and CDR2 is YENEEA.

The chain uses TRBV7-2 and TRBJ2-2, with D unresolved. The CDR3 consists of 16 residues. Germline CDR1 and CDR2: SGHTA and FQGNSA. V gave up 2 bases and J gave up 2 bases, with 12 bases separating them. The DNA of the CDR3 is TGTGCCAGCAGCTTATTCAGCTTGGCAAACACCGGGGAGCTGTTTTTT. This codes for CASSLFSLANTGELFF.

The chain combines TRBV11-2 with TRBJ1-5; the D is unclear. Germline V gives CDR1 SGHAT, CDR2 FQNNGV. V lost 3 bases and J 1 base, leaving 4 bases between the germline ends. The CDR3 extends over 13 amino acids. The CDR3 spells CASSFGSNQPQHF. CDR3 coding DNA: TGTGCCAGCAGCTTCGGGAGCAATCAGCCCCAGCATTTT.

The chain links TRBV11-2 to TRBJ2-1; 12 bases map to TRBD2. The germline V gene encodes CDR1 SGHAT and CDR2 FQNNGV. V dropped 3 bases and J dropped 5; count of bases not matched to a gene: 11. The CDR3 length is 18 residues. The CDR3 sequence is CASSFLRLAGAVHNEQFF. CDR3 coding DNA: TGTGCCAGCAGCTTCTTGAGACTAGCGGGAGCTGTCCACAATGAGCAGTTCTTC.

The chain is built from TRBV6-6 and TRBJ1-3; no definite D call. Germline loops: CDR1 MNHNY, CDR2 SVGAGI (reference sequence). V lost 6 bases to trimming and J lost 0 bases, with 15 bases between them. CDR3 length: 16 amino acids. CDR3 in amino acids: CASSLAGTYSGNTIYF. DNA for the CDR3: TGTGCCAGCAGCCTCGCGGGTACTTACTCTGGAAACACCATATATTTT.